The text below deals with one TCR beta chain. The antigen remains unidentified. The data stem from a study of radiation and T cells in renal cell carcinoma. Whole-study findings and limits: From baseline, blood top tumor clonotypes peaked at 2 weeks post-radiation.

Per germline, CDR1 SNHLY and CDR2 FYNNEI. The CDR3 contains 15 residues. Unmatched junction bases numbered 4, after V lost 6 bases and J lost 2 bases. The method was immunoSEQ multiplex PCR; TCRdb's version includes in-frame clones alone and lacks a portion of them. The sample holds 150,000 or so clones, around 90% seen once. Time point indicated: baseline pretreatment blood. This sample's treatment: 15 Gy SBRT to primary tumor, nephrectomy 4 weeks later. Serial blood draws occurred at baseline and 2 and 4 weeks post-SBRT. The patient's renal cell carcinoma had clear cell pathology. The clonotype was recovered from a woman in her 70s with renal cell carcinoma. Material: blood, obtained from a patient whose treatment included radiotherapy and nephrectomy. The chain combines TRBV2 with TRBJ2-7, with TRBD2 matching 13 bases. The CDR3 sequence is CASRPTSGGTYEQYF. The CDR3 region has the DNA TGTGCCAGCAGGCCGACTAGCGGGGGGACCTACGAGCAGTACTTC.